The 11 T cell receptor beta chains reported below all come from one sample, sequenced in a study of cytomegalovirus exposure and HLA in healthy donors. With 60 Vbeta and 13 Jbeta primers, the PCR was carried out. The repertoire was sequenced with immunoSEQ multiplex PCR; TCRdb's copy has only in-frame clones and lacks some. Found here are 150,000 or so clones, just under 85% of them singletons; the top ten hold 1.5% to 2%. Input material: PBMCs. The receptors come from a woman in her forties in good health and CMV-seronegative.

The chain is built from TRBV6-6 and TRBJ2-7, with 11 bases aligning to TRBD1. The CDR3 has 14 residues. Losses at the gene ends were 6 bases for V and 4 bases for J; bases not matched to a gene: 5. The V gene's germline CDR1 is MNHNY and CDR2 SVGAGI (reference sequence). The CDR3 loop reads CASSSRDRGYEQYF. As DNA, the CDR3 is TGTGCCAGCAGCAGCCGGGACAGGGGGTACGAGCAGTACTTC.

The chain carries TRBV25-1 and TRBJ2-1, with D possibly matching TRBD2 (5 bases). V lost 1 base and J lost 1, with 5 bases in between. CDR1 is MGHDK and CDR2 is SYGVNS in the germline V gene. The CDR3 has 14 residues. The chain's CDR3 is CASSESGSYNEQFF. As DNA, the CDR3 is TGTGCCAGCAGTGAATCGGGGTCCTACAATGAGCAGTTCTTC. The full variable domain, rest sourced from reference TRBV25-1 and TRBJ2-1, is EADIYQTPRYLVIGTGKKITLECSQTMGHDKMYWYQQDPGMELHLIHYSYGVNSTEKGDLSSESTVSRIRTEHFPLTLESARPSHTSQYLCASSESGSYNEQFFGPGTRLTVL.

V usage is TRBV9 and J usage is TRBJ2-2, with 7 positions matching TRBD1. CDR1 SGDLS and CDR2 YYNGEE come from the germline V gene. The CDR3 is 15 residues long. J lost 3 bases, V lost 4 bases, and 6 bases had no gene match. CDR3 loop: CASSTGTDYTGELFF. The CDR3 coding sequence is TGTGCCAGCAGCACCGGGACAGATTACACCGGGGAGCTGTTTTTT.

The CDR3 sequence: CASSLEGQEAFF. The CDR3, as DNA: TGCGCCAGCAGCTTGGAAGGACAGGAAGCTTTCTTT. The chain uses TRBV5-1 and TRBJ1-1; possible D gene TRBD1, 6 bases. The CDR3 is 12 residues long. V lost 0 bases and J 8 bases, leaving 8 bases between the germline ends. CDR1 and CDR2 from the germline V gene are SGHRS and YFSETQ.

This sequence joins TRBV19 and TRBJ2-6, with 7 bases that match TRBD2. The CDR3 has 17 amino acids. In germline, CDR1 is LNHDA, CDR2 SQIVND (reference sequence). The V and J ends lost 5 bases and 0 bases, in that order; junction bases with no gene match: 7. This CDR3 reads CASSPGGGYSGANVLTF. For the CDR3, the DNA is TGTGCCAGTAGTCCTGGGGGGGGGTACTCTGGGGCCAACGTCCTGACTTTC.

The CDR3 DNA sequence: TGTGCCAGCCTTAAACAGGGGGCCTACGAGCAGTACTTC. This sequence encodes CASLKQGAYEQYF. V and J are TRBV28 and TRBJ2-7, with 8 bases matching TRBD1. This CDR3 is built from 13 residues. Germline V lookup: CDR1 MDHEN, CDR2 SYDVKM. The V segment lost 8 bases and the J segment 2 bases; nucleotides outside the gene matches: 5.

The rearrangement joins TRBV30 to TRBJ1-3; D gene uncertain. Germline assignment: CDR1 GTSNPN and CDR2 SVGIG (reference sequence). Trimming stripped 4 bases from V and 0 bases from J, with 16 bases between. This CDR3 is built from 16 residues. The CDR3 protein is CAWTPFRHFSGNTIYF. In DNA form, the CDR3 reads TGTGCCTGGACCCCCTTTAGACACTTCTCTGGAAACACCATATATTTT.

V is TRBV7-9 and J is TRBJ1-2, with 9 bases aligning to TRBD1. CDR3 size: 15 residues. With V trimmed by 0 bases and J by 6 bases, 5 bases remained unmatched. Looked up from germline, CDR1 is SEHNR and CDR2 is FQNEAQ (reference sequence). The CDR3 nucleotides read TGTGCCAGCAGCTTAGCGGCGGGACAGGGCGATGGCTACACCTTC. Translation gives CASSLAAGQGDGYTF.

V is TRBV2 and J is TRBJ1-3; possibly TRBD1 for D (5 bases). The V end lost 5 bases, the J end lost 4 bases, and 15 bases lay between the germline ends. CDR3 size: 15 residues. Germline V gives CDR1 SNHLY, CDR2 FYNNEI. CDR3 bases: TGTGCCAGCAGTCTATCCCAGGGCTTAGGAAACACCATATATTTT. Its translation: CASSLSQGLGNTIYF.

CDR3 loop: CASSLGTGGSYQETQYF. CDR3 sequence (DNA): TGCGCCAGCAGCTTAGGGACAGGGGGTTCGTACCAAGAGACCCAGTACTTC. V and J are TRBV5-1 and TRBJ2-5; 11 positions agree with TRBD1. Unmatched junction bases numbered 6, after V lost 2 bases and J lost 0 bases. The CDR3 spans 17 residues. Germline V gives CDR1 SGHRS, CDR2 YFSETQ.

This chain uses TRBV7-2 with TRBJ1-1, with D perhaps matching TRBD1 (6 bases). In germline, CDR1 is SGHTA, CDR2 FQGNSA. V was trimmed by 1 base and J by 0 bases, leaving 6 bases between them. This CDR3 contains 14 residues. The CDR3 loop reads CASSLGTVNTEAFF. As DNA, the CDR3 is TGTGCCAGCAGCTTAGGGACAGTGAACACTGAAGCTTTCTTT.